The 11 T cell receptor beta chains listed next were all sequenced from one sample in a study of blood T cell repertoires in COVID-19 (dated by TCRdb to between 2020 and 2021). The library relied on the immunoSEQ multiplex PCR assay. Sourced from immuneACCESS, this table was stored by TCRdb with only in-frame sequences that have V and J called. A share of the clones is absent; for the studies checked, an unresolved V gene accounts for under half, and the remainder has no known explanation. This sample has roughly 170,000 clones in its table, and approximately 82% of those were observed once. The ten largest clonotypes hold about 18% of the sample. The specimen was PBMCs or T cells enriched from blood (not recorded which). The receptors come from a woman between 50 and 59 years old who had recovered from COVID-19.

This clone has only one observation. The chain joins TRBV6-5 to TRBJ2-3, with a weak D call TRBD2 (6 bases). V lost 6 bases to trimming and J lost 4 bases, with 14 bases between them. There are 14 residues in the CDR3. Per germline, CDR1 MNHEY and CDR2 SVGAGI. The CDR3: CASRPRRESDTQYF. In DNA, the CDR3 is TGTGCCAGCAGACCACGGAGGGAGTCAGATACGCAGTATTTT.

V usage is TRBV19 and J usage is TRBJ2-1; 16 bases are a match to TRBD2. J gave up 4 bases and V 5 bases, and 5 bases lay outside the gene matches. The germline gives CDR1 LNHDA, CDR2 SQIVND (reference sequence). This CDR3 comprises 17 residues. The CDR3 is CASSGGTSGRAYNEQFF. CDR3 coding DNA: TGTGCCAGTAGTGGAGGGACTAGCGGGAGGGCATACAATGAGCAGTTCTTC.

The V gene is TRBV28, the J gene TRBJ2-1; D ambiguous. Germline lookup yields CDR1 MDHEN and CDR2 SYDVKM. Trimming shortened V by 6 bases and J by 11 bases, and 17 bases separated the two germline ends. The CDR3 extends over 13 amino acids. The CDR3 loop reads CASSFQSITQQFF. CDR3 DNA: TGTGCCAGCAGCTTCCAATCTATAACCCAGCAGTTCTTC.

The V and J genes are TRBV4-3 and TRBJ2-6, with D maybe TRBD2 (5 bases). CDR3 length equals 18 residues. Trimming took 5 bases from V and 2 from J, leaving 19 bases between them. Germline assignment: CDR1 LGHNA and CDR2 YSLEER. The CDR3 DNA is TGCGCCAGCAGCGGGAGACACCGAAACCCTACTGGGGCCAACGTCCTGACTTTC. This codes for CASSGRHRNPTGANVLTF.

V is TRBV18 and J is TRBJ1-4, with 7 bases aligning to TRBD1. The CDR3 sequence is 19 residues long. Looked up from germline, CDR1 is KGHSH and CDR2 is LQKENI. J was trimmed by 5 bases and V by 3 bases; bases with no gene match: 18. CDR3 sequence reads: CASSPQIRGPTGRNEKLFF. CDR3 sequence (DNA): TGTGCCAGCTCACCGCAGATCCGTGGCCCGACAGGGAGGAATGAAAAACTGTTTTTT. Variable domain in full (rest from reference TRBV18 and TRBJ1-4): NAGVMQNPRHLVRRRGQEARLRCSPMKGHSHVYWYRQLPEEGLKFMVYLQKENIIDESGMPKERFSAEFPKEGPSILRIQQVVRGDSAAYFCASSPQIRGPTGRNEKLFFGSGTQLSVL.

The chain joins TRBV7-2 to TRBJ2-7; D is possibly TRBD2 (6 bases). Germline CDR1 and CDR2: SGHTA and FQGNSA. The V and J ends lost 1 base and 5 bases respectively, with 15 bases between them. This CDR3 contains 15 residues. In DNA, the CDR3 is TGTGCCAGCAGCTTAGTAGCGGTGGCCGGTAACGAGCAGTACTTC. This sequence encodes CASSLVAVAGNEQYF.

This chain links TRBV4-2 with TRBJ1-5; tentative D call: TRBD1 (6 bases). With 2 bases removed from V and 3 bases from J, the gap between germline ends came to 17 bases. CDR1 is LGHNA and CDR2 is YNFKEQ in the germline V gene. CDR3 length: 17 residues. The CDR3 reads CASSQIQGGGSNQPQHF. The CDR3, as DNA: TGTGCCAGCAGCCAAATACAGGGAGGGGGTTCCAATCAGCCCCAGCATTTT.

The V gene is TRBV19, the J gene TRBJ2-3; tentative D call: TRBD2 (6 bases). Trimming removed 5 bases at V and 0 bases at J, with 9 bases between. The CDR3 runs 14 residues. Germline V gene sequence: CDR1 LNHDA, CDR2 SQIVND (reference sequence). CDR3 coding DNA: TGTGCCAGTAGTCCTAGCGTTAGCACAGATACGCAGTATTTT. Encoded protein: CASSPSVSTDTQYF. Complete variable domain (other parts from reference TRBV19 and TRBJ2-3): DGGITQSPKYLFRKEGQNVTLSCEQNLNHDAMYWYRQDPGQGLRLIYYSQIVNDFQKGDIAEGYSVSREKKESFPLTVTSAQKNPTAFYLCASSPSVSTDTQYFGPGTRLTVL.

The CDR3 nucleotides are TGTGCCAGCAGCCCCCAAGACCCGGCGAGGGAGACCCAGTACTTC. Its translation: CASSPQDPARETQYF. The rearrangement uses TRBV9 and TRBJ2-5, with D unclear. The V end was cut by 4 bases, the J end by 5 bases, with 18 bases between. The CDR3 runs 15 residues. Germline V gene lookup returns CDR1 SGDLS and CDR2 YYNGEE.

This chain uses TRBV19 with TRBJ2-7; 8 positions match TRBD2. The CDR3 contains 17 residues. Losses at the gene ends were 9 bases for V and 4 bases for J; bases not matched to a gene: 20. Per the germline V gene, CDR1 is LNHDA and CDR2 is SQIVND (reference sequence). CDR3 DNA sequence: TGTGCCAGATGGAACCTAGCGGGTGCCGAGGTGATATACGAGCAGTACTTC. Its protein is CARWNLAGAEVIYEQYF.

The rearrangement uses TRBV6-5 and TRBJ1-5, with 8 bases lining up with TRBD1. In germline, CDR1 is MNHEY, CDR2 SVGAGI. V dropped 6 bases and J dropped 3; count of bases not matched to a gene: 7. This CDR3 region has 15 residues. CDR3: CASSSGTGNNQPQHF. In DNA, the CDR3 is TGTGCCAGCAGCTCCGGGACAGGAAACAATCAGCCCCAGCATTTT.